The 27 T cell receptor beta chains in this list originate from one sample, sequenced in a study of cytomegalovirus exposure and HLA in healthy donors (dated by TCRdb to about 2017). Receptor libraries were prepared by the immunoSEQ multiplex PCR assay. TCRdb carries this immuneACCESS record with in-frame sequences only. Its versions omit some clonotypes, under half of them owing to an unresolved V gene in the studies checked, with the rest unexplained. The sample has fewer than 250,000 clones on record, over 80% of them singletons. The ten biggest clones cover roughly an eighth of the sample. Sequenced input: PBMCs. The receptors shown here come from a young woman in good health and CMV-seropositive.

This sequence joins TRBV18 and TRBJ2-1; the match to TRBD2 covers 9 bases. Germline V gene data show CDR1 as KGHSH and CDR2 as LQKENI. The CDR3 consists of 15 residues. The ends lost 2 bases at V and 7 bases at J; junction bases unmatched: 6. The CDR3 region has the DNA TGTGCCAGCTCACCATGGCGGGAGGGCTGGAATGAGCAGTTCTTC. It encodes CASSPWREGWNEQFF. The full variable domain, completed using reference TRBV18 and TRBJ2-1, is NAGVMQNPRHLVRRRGQEARLRCSPMKGHSHVYWYRQLPEEGLKFMVYLQKENIIDESGMPKERFSAEFPKEGPSILRIQQVVRGDSAAYFCASSPWREGWNEQFFGPGTRLTVL.

The V and J genes are TRBV27 and TRBJ1-1; no definite D call. CDR1 and CDR2 (germline): MNHEY, SMNVEV (reference sequence). This CDR3 contains 19 residues. The V end was cut by 4 bases, the J end by 0 bases, with 24 bases between. The CDR3 DNA reads TGTGCCAGCAGTTCGACCGCGGTCACAAGGGCGAGACTGAACACTGAAGCTTTCTTT. It translates to CASSSTAVTRARLNTEAFF.

The chain recombines TRBV11-3 with TRBJ2-1, with 11 bases lining up with TRBD2. The CDR3 covers 16 residues. With 6 bases clipped from V and 9 bases from J, the junction kept 13 bases outside the gene matches. Germline loops: CDR1 SGHNT, CDR2 YENEEA. CDR3 nucleotide sequence: TGTGCCAGCAGTAAGAACCCGACTAGCGGGAACGGTGAGCAGTTCTTC. It translates to CASSKNPTSGNGEQFF.

The V and J genes are TRBV15 and TRBJ1-3; perhaps TRBD1 as D (5 bases). CDR1 and CDR2 (germline): LNHNV, YYDKDF (reference sequence). The V end lost 5 bases, the J end lost 4 bases, and 15 bases lay between the germline ends. This CDR3 is 15 amino acids long. This chain's CDR3 is CATSPRASRGNTIYF. In DNA form, the CDR3 reads TGTGCCACCAGCCCCAGGGCATCCCGGGGAAACACCATATATTTT.

This sequence joins TRBV27 and TRBJ2-5; no reliable D call. The CDR3 spans 14 residues. CDR1 is MNHEY, CDR2 SMNVEV, per germline (reference sequence). Trimming removed 3 bases at V and 6 bases at J, with 14 bases between. CDR3 DNA sequence: TGTGCCAGCAGTTTCCAGTATACCCACCAGACCCAGTACTTC. Its translation: CASSFQYTHQTQYF.

The V and J genes are TRBV19 and TRBJ2-7; no reliable D call. Germline CDR1 reads LNHDA; CDR2 reads SQIVND (reference sequence). Between the trimmed V and J ends, which lost 3 bases and 0 bases, there was a span of 12 bases. This CDR3 is built from 15 residues. The CDR3 nucleotides read TGTGCCAGTAGTATGGGCGGCGGCAGCTCCTACGAGCAGTACTTC. Protein product: CASSMGGGSSYEQYF.

The chain has TRBV7-9 and TRBJ1-1, with unresolved D. V lost 1 base and J lost 6, with 9 bases in between. The CDR3 has 13 amino acids. The germline gives CDR1 SEHNR, CDR2 FQNEAQ (reference sequence). The CDR3 nucleotides read TGTGCCAGCAGCTTAGAGGGATCCGCTGAAGCTTTCTTT. This sequence encodes CASSLEGSAEAFF.

This clone has a single count. V is TRBV4-1 and J is TRBJ1-5; TRBD1 might be the D (6 bases). This CDR3 has 17 amino acids. The germline V gene has CDR1 MGHRA and CDR2 YSYEKL. V dropped 1 base and J dropped 5 bases, with 18 bases sitting between them. The chain's CDR3 is CASSQVYRAVTDQPQHF. For the CDR3, the DNA is TGCGCCAGCAGCCAAGTTTACAGGGCCGTCACCGATCAGCCCCAGCATTTT.

The chain employs TRBV6-5 and TRBJ2-1; D call uncertain. The CDR3 runs 13 residues. From germline, CDR1 is MNHEY and CDR2 SVGAGI. Trimming took 0 bases from V and 7 from J, leaving 7 bases between them. The CDR3 nucleotides are TGTGCCAGCAGTTACTCGCAGGTAAATGAGCAGTTCTTC. Protein: CASSYSQVNEQFF.

The chain combines TRBV18 with TRBJ2-5; 10 bases are shared with TRBD2. The CDR3 length is 15 residues. Germline CDR1 and CDR2: KGHSH and LQKENI. J lost 3 bases, V lost 2 bases, and 3 bases had no gene match. The chain's CDR3 is CASSPGTSAEETQYF. In DNA form, the CDR3 reads TGTGCCAGCTCACCAGGGACTAGCGCCGAAGAGACCCAGTACTTC.

The chain joins TRBV19 to TRBJ1-1; 11 bases agree with TRBD1. Per germline, CDR1 LNHDA and CDR2 SQIVND (reference sequence). The CDR3 is 16 amino acids. The trim removed 0 bases at V and 5 bases at J, leaving 5 bases unmatched. The CDR3 DNA follows: TGTGCCAGTAGTATAGATCCGGACAGGGGGCGGACTGAAGCTTTCTTT. It is translated as CASSIDPDRGRTEAFF.

The chain couples TRBV28 to TRBJ1-2, with a possible D match to TRBD1 (5 bases). Germline V gene sequence: CDR1 MDHEN, CDR2 SYDVKM. V was clipped by 4 bases and J by 4 bases, with 16 bases between them. The CDR3 has 15 amino acids. The CDR3 DNA is TGTGCCAGCAGTTCCCATGCCGGGGCGGGCTATGGCTACACCTTC. It encodes CASSSHAGAGYGYTF.

The rearrangement links TRBV7-8 to TRBJ2-3, with TRBD2 identical over 10 bases. CDR3 length: 18 amino acids. Germline V gives CDR1 SGHVS, CDR2 FQNEAQ. The trim removed 2 bases at V and 0 bases at J, leaving 8 bases unmatched. The CDR3 sequence: CASSLMVAGGTSTDTQYF. CDR3 DNA sequence: TGTGCCAGCAGCTTAATGGTAGCGGGAGGCACTAGCACAGATACGCAGTATTTT. Full variable domain (missing parts from reference TRBV7-8 and TRBJ2-3): GAGVSQSPRYKVAKRGQDVALRCDPISGHVSLFWYQQALGQGPEFLTYFQNEAQLDKSGLPSDRFFAERPEGSVSTLKIQRTQQEDSAVYLCASSLMVAGGTSTDTQYFGPGTRLTVL.

This clone was seen just once. The rearrangement joins TRBV6-5 to TRBJ1-5; 7 nucleotides match TRBD1. The CDR3 extends over 14 amino acids. J gave up 0 bases and V 8 bases, and 4 bases lay outside the gene matches. Germline lookup yields CDR1 MNHEY and CDR2 SVGAGI. The DNA for the CDR3 is TGTGCCAGCGGGAGGGGGCTTAGCAATCAGCCCCAGCATTTT. Its translation is CASGRGLSNQPQHF.

This sequence joins TRBV5-5 and TRBJ2-7; the D gene could be TRBD1 or TRBD2 (5 bases each). Trimming took 6 bases from V and 2 from J, leaving 15 bases between them. This CDR3 contains 14 residues. CDR1 is SGHKS, CDR2 YYEKEE, per germline (reference sequence). The CDR3: CASMGRPDAYEQYF. In DNA form, the CDR3 reads TGTGCCAGCATGGGACGCCCTGATGCCTACGAGCAGTACTTC.

In this sample, this clone turned up once. The genes are TRBV6-5 and TRBJ2-7; 10 bases are a match to TRBD2. The length of the CDR3 is 16 residues. V lost 0 bases and J lost 0; bases outside the gene matches: 2. Germline CDR1 and CDR2: MNHEY and SVGAGI. CDR3 in DNA: TGTGCCAGCAGTTACTCTCGGACTAGCGGCTCCTACGAGCAGTACTTC. Protein sequence: CASSYSRTSGSYEQYF.

In its sample, this clone was seen a few times. The chain recombines TRBV5-8 with TRBJ1-2; possible D gene TRBD1, 5 bases. Germline V gene lookup returns CDR1 SGHTS and CDR2 YDEGEE. V shed 4 bases and J shed 7 bases, with 20 bases lying between them. The CDR3 contains 15 residues. In DNA form, the CDR3 reads TGTGCCAGCAGCGATCGAGGGGACCGATTGGGTGGCTACACCTTC. Residues: CASSDRGDRLGGYTF.

This chain connects TRBV9 to TRBJ2-1; the D gene is possibly TRBD1 (5 bases). The CDR3 covers 13 residues. Germline CDR1 reads SGDLS; CDR2 reads YYNGEE. The V end lost 4 bases, the J end lost 2 bases, and 7 bases lay between the germline ends. In DNA, the CDR3 is TGTGCCAGCAGCCTGACAGCCTACAATGAGCAGTTCTTC. Protein sequence: CASSLTAYNEQFF. The full variable domain, rest sourced from reference TRBV9 and TRBJ2-1, is DSGVTQTPKHLITATGQRVTLRCSPRSGDLSVYWYQQSLDQGLQFLIQYYNGEERAKGNILERFSAQQFPDLHSELNLSSLELGDSALYFCASSLTAYNEQFFGPGTRLTVL.

The chain combines TRBV7-9 with TRBJ2-2; D is ambiguous. The CDR3 covers 14 residues. Per the germline V gene, CDR1 is SEHNR and CDR2 is FQNEAQ (reference sequence). V lost 6 bases and J lost 2, with 10 bases in between. Here the CDR3 reads CASSTSTNTGELFF. The CDR3 nucleotides read TGTGCCAGCAGTACATCGACCAACACCGGGGAGCTGTTTTTT.

V is TRBV28 and J is TRBJ2-7; the D gene could be TRBD1 or TRBD2 (5 bases each). Germline CDR1 and CDR2: MDHEN and SYDVKM. CDR3 size: 15 residues. V lost 6 bases and J lost 2, with 17 bases in between. CDR3 DNA sequence: TGTGCCAGCAGGGGATATGTGGGGGAACCCTACGAGCAGTACTTC. Its translation: CASRGYVGEPYEQYF. Full variable domain (outside the CDR3, taken from reference TRBV28 and TRBJ2-7): DVKVTQSSRYLVKRTGEKVFLECVQDMDHENMFWYRQDPGLGLRLIYFSYDVKMKEKGDIPEGYSVSREKKERFSLILESASTNQTSMYLCASRGYVGEPYEQYFGPGTRLTVT.

The J gene is TRBJ2-5, the V gene TRBV27, with 16 bases aligning to TRBD2. CDR3 length equals 15 residues. V was clipped by 9 bases and J by 3 bases; unmatched bases: 4. CDR1 and CDR2 from the germline V gene are MNHEY and SMNVEV (reference sequence). As DNA, the CDR3 is TGTGCCAGTGGGACTAGCGGGAGGGCCGAAGAGACCCAGTACTTC. Protein product: CASGTSGRAEETQYF.

V and J are TRBV4-1 and TRBJ1-1, with D possibly being TRBD1 (6 bases). CDR3 length: 14 residues. The V end lost 3 bases, the J end lost 2 bases, and 10 bases lay between the germline ends. Germline loops: CDR1 MGHRA, CDR2 YSYEKL. The CDR3 DNA reads TGCGCCAGCAGCCAGAGGACAGTTAACACTGAAGCTTTCTTT. Translation gives CASSQRTVNTEAFF.

The J gene is TRBJ1-2, the V gene TRBV30; D not resolved. The V end lost 2 bases, the J end lost 7 bases, and 14 bases lay between the germline ends. This CDR3 contains 13 residues. Germline CDR1 is GTSNPN and CDR2 is SVGIG (reference sequence). The CDR3 reads CAWSPIRNVGYTF. The CDR3 nucleotides read TGTGCCTGGAGTCCAATCAGGAATGTTGGCTACACCTTC.

The rearrangement uses TRBV5-6 and TRBJ2-7; 9 bases line up with TRBD1. This CDR3 is 13 amino acids long. Trimming at V came to 5 bases and at J to 9 bases, leaving 9 bases not matched to a gene. Germline CDR1 SGHDT, CDR2 YYEEEE. CDR3 loop: CASRLRDRVLQYF. CDR3 in DNA: TGTGCCAGCAGGCTCCGGGACAGGGTCTTGCAGTACTTC.

Only a few counts were recorded for this clone. This sequence joins TRBV19 and TRBJ1-2, with D perhaps matching TRBD1 (5 bases). V was shortened by 6 bases and J by 7 bases, with 15 bases between the two germline ends. Germline loops: CDR1 LNHDA, CDR2 SQIVND (reference sequence). This CDR3 spans 13 amino acids. The CDR3 coding sequence is TGTGCCAGTAGCGTCGGTCTGGGGACTGGCTACACCTTC. Translation gives CASSVGLGTGYTF.

The chain uses TRBV10-1 and TRBJ1-4; no clear D gene. Germline CDR1 reads WNHNN; CDR2 reads SYGVQD (reference sequence). The length of the CDR3 is 15 residues. V gave up 0 bases and J gave up 3 bases, with 8 bases separating them. CDR3 sequence: CASSESRGPNEKLFF. The CDR3 DNA follows: TGCGCCAGCAGTGAGTCGCGAGGACCTAATGAAAAACTGTTTTTT.

The chain employs TRBV28 and TRBJ1-2, with D tentatively TRBD1 (6 bases). There are 16 residues in the CDR3. Germline V CDR1 and CDR2: MDHEN, SYDVKM. Trimming stripped 3 bases from V and 6 bases from J, with 20 bases between. The CDR3 region is CASSFDRRSVPDGYTF. The CDR3 DNA reads as TGTGCCAGCAGTTTCGACAGGAGGTCGGTTCCCGATGGCTACACCTTC.